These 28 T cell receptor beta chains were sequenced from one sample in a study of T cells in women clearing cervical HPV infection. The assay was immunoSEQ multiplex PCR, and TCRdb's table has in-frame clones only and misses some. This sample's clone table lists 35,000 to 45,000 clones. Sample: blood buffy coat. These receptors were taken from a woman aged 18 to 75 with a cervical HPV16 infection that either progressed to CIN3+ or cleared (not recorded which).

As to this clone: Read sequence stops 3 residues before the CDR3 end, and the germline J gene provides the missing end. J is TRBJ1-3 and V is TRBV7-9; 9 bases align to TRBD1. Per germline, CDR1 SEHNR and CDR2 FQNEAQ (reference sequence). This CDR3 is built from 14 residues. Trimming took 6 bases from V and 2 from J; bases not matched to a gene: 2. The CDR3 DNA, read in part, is TGTGCCAGCAGTAGGGACAGGGCTGGAAACACC. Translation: CASSRDRAGNT. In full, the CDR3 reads CASSRDRAGNTIYF. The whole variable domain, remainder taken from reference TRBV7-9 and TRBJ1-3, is DTGVSQNPRHKITKRGQNVTFRCDPISEHNRLYWYRQTLGQGPEFLTYFQNEAQLEKSRLLSDRFSAERPKGSFSTLEIQRTEQGDSAMYLCASSRDRAGNTIYFGEGSWLTVV.

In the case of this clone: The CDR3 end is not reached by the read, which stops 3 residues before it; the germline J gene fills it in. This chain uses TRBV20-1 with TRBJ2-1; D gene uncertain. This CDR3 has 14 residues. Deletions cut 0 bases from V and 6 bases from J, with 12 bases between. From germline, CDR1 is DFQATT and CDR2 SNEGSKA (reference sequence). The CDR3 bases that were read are TGCAGTGCTAGAGACTCCTATCAAAGCAATGAG. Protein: CSARDSYQSNE. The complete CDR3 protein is CSARDSYQSNEQFF.

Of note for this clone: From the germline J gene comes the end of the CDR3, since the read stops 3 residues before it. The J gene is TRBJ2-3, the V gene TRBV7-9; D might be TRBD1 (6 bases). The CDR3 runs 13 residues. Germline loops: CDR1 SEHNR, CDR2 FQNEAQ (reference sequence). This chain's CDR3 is CASSTPAGETQYF. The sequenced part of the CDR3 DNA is TGTGCCAGCAGTACCCCCGCAGGGGAGACG.

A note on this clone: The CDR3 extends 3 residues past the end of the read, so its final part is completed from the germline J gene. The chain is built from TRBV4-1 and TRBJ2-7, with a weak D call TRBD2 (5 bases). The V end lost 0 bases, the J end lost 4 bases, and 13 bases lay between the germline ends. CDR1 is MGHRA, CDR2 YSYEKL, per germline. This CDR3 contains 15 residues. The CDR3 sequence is CASSQDPRGGYEQYF. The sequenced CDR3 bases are TGCGCCAGCAGCCAAGACCCCCGGGGTGGGTACGAG.

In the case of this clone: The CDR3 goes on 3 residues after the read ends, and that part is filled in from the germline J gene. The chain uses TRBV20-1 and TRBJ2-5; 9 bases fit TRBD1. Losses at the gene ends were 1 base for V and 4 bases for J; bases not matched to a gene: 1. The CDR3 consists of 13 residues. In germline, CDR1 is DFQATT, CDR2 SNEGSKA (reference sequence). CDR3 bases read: TGCAGTGCTAGAGGGACAGGGGCAGAGACC. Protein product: CSARGTGAET. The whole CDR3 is CSARGTGAETQYF.

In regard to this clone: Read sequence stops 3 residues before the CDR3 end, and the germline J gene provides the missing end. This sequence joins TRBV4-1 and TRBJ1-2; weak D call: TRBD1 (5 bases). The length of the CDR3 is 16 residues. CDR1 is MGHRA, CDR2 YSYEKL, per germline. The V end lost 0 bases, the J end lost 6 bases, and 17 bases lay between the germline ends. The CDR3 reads CASSQEVAWGVHGYTF. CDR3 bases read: TGCGCCAGCAGCCAAGAAGTAGCATGGGGGGTCCATGGC.

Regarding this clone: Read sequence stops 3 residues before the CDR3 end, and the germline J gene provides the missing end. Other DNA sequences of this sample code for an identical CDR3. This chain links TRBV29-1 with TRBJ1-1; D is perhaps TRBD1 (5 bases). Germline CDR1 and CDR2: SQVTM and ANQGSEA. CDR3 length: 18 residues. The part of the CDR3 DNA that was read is TGCAGCGTCCCTACAGAAACCGGGACTAGCGGGAGTAAGTATGAG. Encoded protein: CSVPTETGTSGSKYE. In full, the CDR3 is CSVPTETGTSGSKYEAFF.

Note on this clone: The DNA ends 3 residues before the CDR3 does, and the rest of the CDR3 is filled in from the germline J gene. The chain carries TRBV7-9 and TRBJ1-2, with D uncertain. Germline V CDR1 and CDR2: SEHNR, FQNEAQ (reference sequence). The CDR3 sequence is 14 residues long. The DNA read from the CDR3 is TGTGCCAGCAGCTCTAGCGGGAGGGTAAATGAC. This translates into CASSSSGRVND. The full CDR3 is CASSSSGRVNDYTF.

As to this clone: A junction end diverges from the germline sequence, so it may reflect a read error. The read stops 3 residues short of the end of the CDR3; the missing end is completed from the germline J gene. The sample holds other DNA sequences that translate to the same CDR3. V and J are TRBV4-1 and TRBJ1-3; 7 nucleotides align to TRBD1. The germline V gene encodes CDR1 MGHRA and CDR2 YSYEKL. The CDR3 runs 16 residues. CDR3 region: CASSQGMGTAGNTIYF. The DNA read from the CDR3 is TGCGCCAGCAGCCAAGGGATGGGGACAGCTGGAAACACG.

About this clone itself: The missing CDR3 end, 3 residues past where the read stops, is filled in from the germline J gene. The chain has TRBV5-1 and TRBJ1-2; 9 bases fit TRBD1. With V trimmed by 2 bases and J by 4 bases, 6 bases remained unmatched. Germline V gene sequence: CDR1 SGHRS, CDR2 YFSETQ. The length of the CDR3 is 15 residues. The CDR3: CASSLGTGLTYGYTF. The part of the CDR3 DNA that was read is TGCGCCAGCAGCTTAGGGACAGGGCTAACCTATGGC.

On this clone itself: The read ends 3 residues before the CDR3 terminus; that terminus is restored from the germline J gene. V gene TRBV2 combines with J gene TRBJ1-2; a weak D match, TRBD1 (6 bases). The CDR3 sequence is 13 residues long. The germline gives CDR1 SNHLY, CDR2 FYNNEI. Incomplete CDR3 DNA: TGTGCCAGCAGTGAACTTCAGGGGAGTGCC. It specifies CASSELQGSA. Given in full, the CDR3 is CASSELQGSAYTF.

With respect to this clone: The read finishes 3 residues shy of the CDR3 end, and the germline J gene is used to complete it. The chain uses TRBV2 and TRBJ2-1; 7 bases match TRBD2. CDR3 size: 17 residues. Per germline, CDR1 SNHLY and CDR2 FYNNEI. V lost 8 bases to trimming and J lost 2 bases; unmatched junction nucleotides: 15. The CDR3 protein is CASPNAREMVTYNEQFF. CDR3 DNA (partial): TGTGCCAGCCCTAACGCGCGGGAGATGGTAACCTACAATGAG. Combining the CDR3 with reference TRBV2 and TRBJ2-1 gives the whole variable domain EPEVTQTPSHQVTQMGQEVILRCVPISNHLYFYWYRQILGQKVEFLVSFYNNEISEKSEIFDDQFSVERPDGSNFTLKIRSTKLEDSAMYFCASPNAREMVTYNEQFFGPGTRLTVL.

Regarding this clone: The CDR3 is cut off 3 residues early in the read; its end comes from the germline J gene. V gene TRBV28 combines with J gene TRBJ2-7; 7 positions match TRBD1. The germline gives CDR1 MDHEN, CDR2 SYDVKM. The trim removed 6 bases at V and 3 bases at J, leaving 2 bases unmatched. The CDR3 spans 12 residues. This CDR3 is CASSRQGYEQYF. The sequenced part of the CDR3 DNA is TGTGCCAGCAGCAGACAGGGCTACGAG.

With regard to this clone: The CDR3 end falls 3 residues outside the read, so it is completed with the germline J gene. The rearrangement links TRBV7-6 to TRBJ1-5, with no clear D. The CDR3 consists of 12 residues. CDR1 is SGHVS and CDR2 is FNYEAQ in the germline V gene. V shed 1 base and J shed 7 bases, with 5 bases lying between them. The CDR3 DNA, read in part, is TGTGCCAGCAGCTTAGTAGGGCAGCCC. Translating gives CASSLVGQP. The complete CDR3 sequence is CASSLVGQPQHF.

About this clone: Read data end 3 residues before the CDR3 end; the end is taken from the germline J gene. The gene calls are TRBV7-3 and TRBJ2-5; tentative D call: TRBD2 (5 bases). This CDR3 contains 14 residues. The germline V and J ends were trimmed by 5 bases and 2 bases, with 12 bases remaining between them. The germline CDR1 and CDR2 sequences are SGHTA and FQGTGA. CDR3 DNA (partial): TGTGCCAGCAGCCTCGACGCGGGTCAAGAGACC. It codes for CASSLDAGQET. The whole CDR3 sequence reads CASSLDAGQETQYF. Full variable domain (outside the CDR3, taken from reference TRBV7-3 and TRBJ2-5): GAGVSQTPSNKVTEKGKYVELRCDPISGHTALYWYRQSLGQGPEFLIYFQGTGAADDSGLPNDRFFAVRPEGSVSTLKIQRTERGDSAVYLCASSLDAGQETQYFGPGTRLLVL.

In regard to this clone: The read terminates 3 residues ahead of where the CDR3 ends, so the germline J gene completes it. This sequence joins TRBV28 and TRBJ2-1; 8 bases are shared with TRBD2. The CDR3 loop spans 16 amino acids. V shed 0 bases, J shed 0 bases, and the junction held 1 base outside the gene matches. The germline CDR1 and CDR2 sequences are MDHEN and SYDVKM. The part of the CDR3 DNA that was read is TGTGCCAGCAGTTTATGGGGACTAGTCTCCTACAATGAG. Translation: CASSLWGLVSYNE. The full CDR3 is CASSLWGLVSYNEQFF.

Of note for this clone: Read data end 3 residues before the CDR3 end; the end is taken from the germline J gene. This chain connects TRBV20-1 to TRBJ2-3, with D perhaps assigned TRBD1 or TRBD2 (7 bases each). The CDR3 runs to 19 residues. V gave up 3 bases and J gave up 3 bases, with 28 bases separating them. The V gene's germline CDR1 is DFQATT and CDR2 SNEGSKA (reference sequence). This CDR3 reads CSASPRGVGGRPTTDTQYF. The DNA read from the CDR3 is TGCAGTGCTAGTCCCAGGGGGGTTGGCGGGAGACCCACGACAGATACG.

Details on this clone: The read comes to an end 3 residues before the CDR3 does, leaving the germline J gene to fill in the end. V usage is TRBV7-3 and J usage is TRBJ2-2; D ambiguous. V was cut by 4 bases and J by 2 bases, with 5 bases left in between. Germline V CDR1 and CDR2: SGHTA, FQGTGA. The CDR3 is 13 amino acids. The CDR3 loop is CASSSLNTGELFF. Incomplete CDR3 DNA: TGTGCCAGCAGCTCCTTAAACACCGGGGAG.

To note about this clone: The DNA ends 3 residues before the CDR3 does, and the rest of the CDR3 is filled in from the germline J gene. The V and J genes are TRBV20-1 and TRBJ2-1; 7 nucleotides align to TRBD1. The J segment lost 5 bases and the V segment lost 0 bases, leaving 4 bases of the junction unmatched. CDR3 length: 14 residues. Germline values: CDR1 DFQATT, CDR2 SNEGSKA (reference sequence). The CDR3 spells CSARDLGGNNEQFF. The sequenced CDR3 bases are TGCAGTGCTAGAGATCTAGGGGGCAACAATGAG.

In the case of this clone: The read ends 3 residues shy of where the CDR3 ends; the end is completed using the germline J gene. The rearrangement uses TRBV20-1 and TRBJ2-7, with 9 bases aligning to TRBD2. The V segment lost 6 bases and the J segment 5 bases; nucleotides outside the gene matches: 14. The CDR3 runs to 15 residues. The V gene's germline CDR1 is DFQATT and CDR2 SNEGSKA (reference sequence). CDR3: CSALGVAGELDEQYF. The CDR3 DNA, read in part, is TGCAGTGCCCTAGGGGTAGCGGGAGAGTTGGACGAG.

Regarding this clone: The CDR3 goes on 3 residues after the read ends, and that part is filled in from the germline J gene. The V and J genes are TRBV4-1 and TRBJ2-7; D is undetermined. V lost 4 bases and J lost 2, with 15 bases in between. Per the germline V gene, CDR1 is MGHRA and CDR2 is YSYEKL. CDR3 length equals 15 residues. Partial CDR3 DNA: TGCGCCAGCAGCCTCTCACCAGATACCACCTACGAG. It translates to CASSLSPDTTYE. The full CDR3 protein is CASSLSPDTTYEQYF.

Incomplete CDR3 DNA: TGTGCCACCAGTGATGGTGGGACAGGGTACTACGAG. This encodes CATSDGGTGYYE. The full CDR3 reads CATSDGGTGYYEQYF. The chain uses TRBV24-1 and TRBJ2-7; the match to TRBD1 covers 9 bases. The read terminates 3 residues before the CDR3 end, so the remaining end is supplied by the germline J gene. This CDR3 is 15 amino acids long. The ends lost 3 bases at V and 3 bases at J; junction bases unmatched: 5. Germline V gene data show CDR1 as KGHDR and CDR2 as SFDVKD.

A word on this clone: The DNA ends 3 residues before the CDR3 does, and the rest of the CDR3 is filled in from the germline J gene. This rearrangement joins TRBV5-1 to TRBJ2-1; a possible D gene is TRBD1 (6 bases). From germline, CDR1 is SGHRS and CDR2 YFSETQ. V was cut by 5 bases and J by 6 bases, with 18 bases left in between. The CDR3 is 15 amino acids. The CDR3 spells CASSIRQVRSNEQFF. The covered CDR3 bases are TGCGCCAGCAGTATAAGACAGGTTCGGAGCAATGAG.

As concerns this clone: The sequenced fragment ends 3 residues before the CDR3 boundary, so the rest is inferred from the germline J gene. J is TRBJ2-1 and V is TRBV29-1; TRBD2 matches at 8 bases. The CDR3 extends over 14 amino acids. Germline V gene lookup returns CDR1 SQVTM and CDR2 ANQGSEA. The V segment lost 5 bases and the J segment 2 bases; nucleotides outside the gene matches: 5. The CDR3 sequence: CSVTAGGAYNEQFF. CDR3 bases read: TGCAGCGTTACGGCGGGAGGCGCCTACAATGAG.

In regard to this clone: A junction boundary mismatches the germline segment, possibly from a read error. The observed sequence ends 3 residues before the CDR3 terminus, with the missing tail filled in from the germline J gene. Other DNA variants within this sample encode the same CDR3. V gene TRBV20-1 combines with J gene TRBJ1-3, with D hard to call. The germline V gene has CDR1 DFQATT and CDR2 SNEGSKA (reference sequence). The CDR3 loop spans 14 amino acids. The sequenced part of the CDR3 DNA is TGCAGTGCTAGGCCAACAGAAGATGGAAACACA. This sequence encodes CSARPTEDGNT. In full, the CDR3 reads CSARPTEDGNTIYF.

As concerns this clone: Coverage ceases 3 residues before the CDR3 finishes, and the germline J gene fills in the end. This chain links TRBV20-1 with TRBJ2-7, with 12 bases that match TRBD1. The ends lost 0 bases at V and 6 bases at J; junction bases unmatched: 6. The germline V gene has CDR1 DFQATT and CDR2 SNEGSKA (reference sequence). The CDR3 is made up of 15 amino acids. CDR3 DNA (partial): TGCAGTGCTAGAGATCGCGGGACAGGGGGCGTCGAG. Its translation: CSARDRGTGGVE. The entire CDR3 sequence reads CSARDRGTGGVEQYF.

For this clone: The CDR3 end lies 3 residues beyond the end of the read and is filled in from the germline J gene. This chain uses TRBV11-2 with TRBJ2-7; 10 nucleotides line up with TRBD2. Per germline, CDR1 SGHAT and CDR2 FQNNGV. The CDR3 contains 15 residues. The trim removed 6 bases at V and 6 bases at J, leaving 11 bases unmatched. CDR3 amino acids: CASRASGGRGREQYF. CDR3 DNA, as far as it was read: TGTGCCAGCAGGGCTAGCGGGGGTAGAGGACGCGAG. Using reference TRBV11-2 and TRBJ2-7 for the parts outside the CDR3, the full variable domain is EAGVAQSPRYKIIEKRQSVAFWCNPISGHATLYWYQQILGQGPKLLIQFQNNGVVDDSQLPKDRFSAERLKGVDSTLKIQPAKLEDSAVYLCASRASGGRGREQYFGPGTRLTVT.

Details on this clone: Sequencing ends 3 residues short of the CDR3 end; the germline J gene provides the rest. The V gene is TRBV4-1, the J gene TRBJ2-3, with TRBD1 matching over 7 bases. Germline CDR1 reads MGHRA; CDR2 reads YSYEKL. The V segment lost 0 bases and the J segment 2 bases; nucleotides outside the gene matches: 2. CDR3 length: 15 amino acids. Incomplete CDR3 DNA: TGCGCCAGCAGCCAAGAAGGGACAGTCACAGATACG. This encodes CASSQEGTVTDT. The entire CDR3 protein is CASSQEGTVTDTQYF.